This T cell receptor beta chain was observed in a study of cytomegalovirus exposure and HLA in healthy donors. Both 60 Vbeta primers and 13 Jbeta primers went into the PCR. Profiled with immunoSEQ multiplex PCR; TCRdb holds only in-frame clones, not every one. The table has tens of thousands of clones, around 85% seen once. Study outcomes and limitations: Excluded: some indistinguishable V segments such as TRBV6-2 and TRBV6-3.

Comment on this clone: Its antigen is undetermined.

The CDR3 covers 14 residues. V was cut by 4 bases and J by 0 bases, with 10 bases left in between. Per germline, CDR1 MNHEY and CDR2 SMNVEV (reference sequence). The V call is TRBV27, the J call TRBJ2-7; D possibly corresponds to TRBD1 (6 bases). Input material: PBMCs. The sequence derives from a woman aged 30 to 39 in good health and CMV-seronegative. The CDR3 sequence is CASSWAGASYEQYF. DNA of the CDR3: TGTGCCAGCAGTTGGGCAGGGGCCTCCTACGAGCAGTACTTC.